A selection of T cell receptor beta chains follows, all from one sample in a study of blood T cell repertoires in COVID-19. Here immunoSEQ multiplex PCR was the method, and the copy in TCRdb shows in-frame clones only, minus some. The sample includes some 5,900 clones, less than 90% of them seen just once. Sequenced material: peripheral blood. Receptors originate from a human donor in a cohort sampled during active COVID-19. CDR3s include the opening cysteine and the closing phenylalanine or tryptophan. The D gene is left open where the match is weak. Size is stated for part of the rows, as once, few or many counts, or as a class when the clone is expanded.

d_call	v_call	cdr3_length	j_call	clone_size	cdr3_aa	cdr3_nt
-	TRBV2	13	TRBJ2-7	-	CASSVAEGVAQYF	TGTGCCAGCAGTGTCGCCGAAGGGGTTGCGCAGTACTTC
-	TRBV4-2	11	TRBJ1-2	once	CASSRGPGYTF	TGTGCCAGCAGCCGGGGGCCGGGCTACACCTTC
TRBD1	TRBV28	15	TRBJ1-6	-	CASSPGTDYNSPLHF	TGTGCCAGCAGTCCAGGGACAGATTATAATTCACCCCTCCACTTT
-	TRBV5-1	13	TRBJ2-1	-	CASSLKLETEQFF	TGCGCCAGCAGCTTGAAGCTAGAGACTGAGCAGTTCTTC
-	TRBV7-9	15	TRBJ2-3	-	CASSLNFLSTDTQYF	TGTGCCAGCAGCCTCAACTTCCTAAGCACAGATACGCAGTATTTT
TRBD2	TRBV2	15	TRBJ2-5	-	CASSDSSGGAGTQYF	TGTGCCAGCAGTGATAGTAGCGGGGGGGCCGGGACCCAGTACTTC
-	TRBV20-1	11	TRBJ2-7	once	CSAERGYEQYF	TGCAGTGCGGAACGGGGGTACGAGCAGTACTTC
-	TRBV15	14	TRBJ2-1	once	CATRRAGAYNEQFF	TGTGCCACCAGACGGGCGGGGGCGTACAATGAGCAGTTCTTC
-	TRBV5-1	17	TRBJ2-5	-	CASSPHSLTRSSETQYF	TGCGCCAGCAGCCCACATTCCCTGACTAGAAGTTCGGAGACCCAGTACTTC
-	TRBV4-2	15	TRBJ2-7	-	CASSQGQVASDEQYF	TGTGCCAGCAGCCAAGGACAGGTGGCGTCCGACGAGCAGTACTTC
-	TRBV5-1	14	TRBJ1-1	-	CASSLGQTYTEAFF	TGCGCCAGCAGCTTAGGACAGACATACACTGAAGCTTTCTTT
-	TRBV7-9	16	TRBJ1-5	-	CASSPRGGRNNQPQHF	TGTGCCAGCAGCCCCCGAGGAGGGCGGAACAATCAGCCCCAGCATTTT
-	TRBV21-1	13	TRBJ1-2	-	CASSKRGENGYTF	TGTGCCAGCAGCAAACGGGGGGAAAATGGCTACACCTTC
TRBD1	TRBV7-9	17	TRBJ2-6	-	CASSPGQGGAGANVLTF	TGTGCCAGCAGCCCAGGACAGGGGGGAGCTGGGGCCAACGTCCTGACTTTC
TRBD2	TRBV27	16	TRBJ2-7	-	CASSLSWGTSSYEQYF	TGTGCCAGCAGTTTGAGTTGGGGGACTAGCTCCTACGAGCAGTACTTC
-	TRBV5-8	13	TRBJ1-5	-	CASSSGYSQPQHF	TGTGCCAGCAGCTCGGGGTACTCTCAGCCCCAGCATTTT